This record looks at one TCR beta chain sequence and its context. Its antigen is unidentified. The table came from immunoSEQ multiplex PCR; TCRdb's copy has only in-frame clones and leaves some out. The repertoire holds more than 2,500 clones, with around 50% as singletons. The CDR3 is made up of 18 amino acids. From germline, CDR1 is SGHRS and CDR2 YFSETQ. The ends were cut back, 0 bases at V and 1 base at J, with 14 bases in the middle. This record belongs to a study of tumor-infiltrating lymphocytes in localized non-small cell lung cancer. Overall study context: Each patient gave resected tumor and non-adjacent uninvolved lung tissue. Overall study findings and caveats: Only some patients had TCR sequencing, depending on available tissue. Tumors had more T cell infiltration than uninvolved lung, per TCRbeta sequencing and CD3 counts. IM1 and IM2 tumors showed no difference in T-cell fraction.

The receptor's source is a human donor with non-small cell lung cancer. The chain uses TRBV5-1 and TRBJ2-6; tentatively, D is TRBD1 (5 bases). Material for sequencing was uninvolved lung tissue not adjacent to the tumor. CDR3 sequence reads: CASSLGAGPTSGANVLTF. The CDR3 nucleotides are TGCGCCAGCAGCTTGGGGGCAGGGCCGACTTCTGGGGCCAACGTCCTGACTTTC.